This T cell receptor (beta chain) was recovered during a study of blood T cell repertoires in COVID-19. In the study overall: Donors in the United States, Italy and Spain gave samples during acute or convalescent COVID-19. T cells, B-cell-depleted T cells, or PBMCs provided the cDNA or gDNA that served as material.

With 5 bases clipped from V and 5 bases from J, the junction kept 10 bases outside the gene matches. This CDR3 spans 15 amino acids. CDR1 LNHDA and CDR2 SQIVND come from the germline V gene (reference sequence). In the original processing: Using reference gene primer amplification, nucleated cell counts were estimated. TCRdb's table, derived via immunoSEQ multiplex PCR, lists solely in-frame clones and lacks some. The V and J calls and clone size are taken from that table; D and trimming were inferred from the DNA. This table has some 170,000 clones, around 76% appearing once. V is TRBV19 and J is TRBJ1-1; 8 bases fit TRBD1. The source of this sequence is a woman aged 70-85 years with acute or convalescent COVID-19. Sequencing was carried out using peripheral blood. CDR3 DNA sequence: TGTGCCAGTAGTGTAACAGGGGGGGAAATGACTGAAGCTTTCTTT. It translates to CASSVTGGEMTEAFF.